This entry features one T cell receptor (beta chain) sequence. The antigen is not known. These data originate in a study of shared clonotypes between healthy human individuals. With V trimmed by 2 bases and J by 0 bases, 9 bases remained unmatched. CDR3 length: 18 residues. Germline V CDR1 and CDR2: SGHTA, FQGNSA. Study outcomes and limitations: Owing to a small donor count, the genetic and exposure-history diversity represented was limited. The study generally estimated greater richness for naive than memory subsets.

The assay was carried out at the deep level. Assay used: immunoSEQ multiplex PCR; TCRdb lists only in-frame clones, some missing. Here the sample spans about 2.3 million clones, less than 95% being singletons. Partitioning of CD4+ cells yielded a CD45RA+ naive subset and a CD45RA-negative memory subset. The sequenced material came from naive CD4+ T cells from PBMCs. Subset reported: CD45RA+ positively selected. V is TRBV7-2 and J is TRBJ2-7; 11 bases are shared with TRBD2. The receptor comes from a man aged 18 to 35 in good health. Some clones in this sample may be carry-over from other donors' samples. CDR3 in amino acids: CASSLRLAGGGSSYEQYF. The CDR3 nucleotides are TGTGCCAGCAGCTTACGGCTAGCGGGAGGCGGAAGCTCCTACGAGCAGTACTTC.